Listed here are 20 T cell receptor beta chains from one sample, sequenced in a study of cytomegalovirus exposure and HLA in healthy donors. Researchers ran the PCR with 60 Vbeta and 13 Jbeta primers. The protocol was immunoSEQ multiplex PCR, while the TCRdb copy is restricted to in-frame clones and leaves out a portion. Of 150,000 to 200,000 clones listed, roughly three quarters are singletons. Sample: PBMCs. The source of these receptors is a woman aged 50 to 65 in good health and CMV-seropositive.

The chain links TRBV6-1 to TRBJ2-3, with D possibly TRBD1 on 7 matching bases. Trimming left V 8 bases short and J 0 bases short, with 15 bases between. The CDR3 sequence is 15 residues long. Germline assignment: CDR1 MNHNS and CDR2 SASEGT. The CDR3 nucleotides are TGTGCCAGCGTCAGGGGGACTCCTAGCACAGATACGCAGTATTTT. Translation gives CASVRGTPSTDTQYF.

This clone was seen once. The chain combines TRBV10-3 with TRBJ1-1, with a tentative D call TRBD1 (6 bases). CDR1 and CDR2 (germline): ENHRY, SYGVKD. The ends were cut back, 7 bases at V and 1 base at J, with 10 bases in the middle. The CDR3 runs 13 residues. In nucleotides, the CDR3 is TGTGCCATCATCGGGGGGCCGAACACTGAAGCTTTCTTT. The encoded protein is CAIIGGPNTEAFF.

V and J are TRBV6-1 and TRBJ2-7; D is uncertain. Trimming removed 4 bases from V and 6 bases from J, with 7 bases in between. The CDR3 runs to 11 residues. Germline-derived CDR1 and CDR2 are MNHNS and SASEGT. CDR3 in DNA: TGTGCCAGCAGTGTCTTTTTCGAGCAGTACTTC. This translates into CASSVFFEQYF.

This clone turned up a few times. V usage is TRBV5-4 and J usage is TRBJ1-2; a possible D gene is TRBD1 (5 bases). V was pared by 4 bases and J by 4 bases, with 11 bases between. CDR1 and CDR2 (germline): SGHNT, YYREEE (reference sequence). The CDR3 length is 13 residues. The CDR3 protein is CASSIGGSYGYTF. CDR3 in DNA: TGTGCCAGCAGCATCGGGGGTTCCTATGGCTACACCTTC.

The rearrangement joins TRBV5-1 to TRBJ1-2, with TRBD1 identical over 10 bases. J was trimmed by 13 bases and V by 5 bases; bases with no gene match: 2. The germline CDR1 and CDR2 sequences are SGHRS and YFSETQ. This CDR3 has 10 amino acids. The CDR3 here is CASSWTGGTF. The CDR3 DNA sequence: TGCGCCAGCAGTTGGACAGGGGGCACCTTC.

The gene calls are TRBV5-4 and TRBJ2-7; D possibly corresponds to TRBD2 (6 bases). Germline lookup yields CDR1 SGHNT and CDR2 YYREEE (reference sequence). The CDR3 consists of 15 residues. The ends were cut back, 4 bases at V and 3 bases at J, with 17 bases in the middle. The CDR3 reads CASSLGGTEIYEQYF. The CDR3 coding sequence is TGTGCCAGCAGCCTGGGCGGGACGGAAATCTACGAGCAGTACTTC.

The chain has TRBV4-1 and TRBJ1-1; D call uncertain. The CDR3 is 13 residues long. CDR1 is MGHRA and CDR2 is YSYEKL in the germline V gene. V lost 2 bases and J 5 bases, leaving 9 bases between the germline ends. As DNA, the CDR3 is TGCGCCAGCAGCCAACCCGATAGAACTGAAGCTTTCTTT. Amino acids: CASSQPDRTEAFF.

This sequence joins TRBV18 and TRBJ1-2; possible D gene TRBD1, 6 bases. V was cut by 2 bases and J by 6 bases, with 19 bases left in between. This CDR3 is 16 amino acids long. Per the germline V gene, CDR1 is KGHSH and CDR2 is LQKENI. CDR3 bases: TGTGCCAGCTCACCAGACCGGGACATAGTAGTAGATGGCTACACCTTC. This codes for CASSPDRDIVVDGYTF.

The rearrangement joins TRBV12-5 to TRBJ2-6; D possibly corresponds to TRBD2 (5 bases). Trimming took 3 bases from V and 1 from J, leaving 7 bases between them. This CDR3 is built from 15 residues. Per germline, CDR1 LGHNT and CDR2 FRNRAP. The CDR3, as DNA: TGTGCTAGTGGTTTCGGGGTGTCTGGGGCCAACGTCCTGACTTTC. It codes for CASGFGVSGANVLTF. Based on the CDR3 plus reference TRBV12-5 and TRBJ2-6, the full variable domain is DARVTQTPRHKVTEMGQEVTMRCQPILGHNTVFWYRQTMMQGLELLAYFRNRAPLDDSGMPKDRFSAEMPDATLATLKIQPSEPRDSAVYFCASGFGVSGANVLTFGAGSRLTVL.

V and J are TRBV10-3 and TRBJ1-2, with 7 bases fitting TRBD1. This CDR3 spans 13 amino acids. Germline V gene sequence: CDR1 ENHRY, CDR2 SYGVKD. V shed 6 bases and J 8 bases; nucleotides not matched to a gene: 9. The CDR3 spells CAISTGTEKGYTF. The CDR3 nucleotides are TGTGCCATCAGCACTGGGACAGAGAAAGGCTACACCTTC.

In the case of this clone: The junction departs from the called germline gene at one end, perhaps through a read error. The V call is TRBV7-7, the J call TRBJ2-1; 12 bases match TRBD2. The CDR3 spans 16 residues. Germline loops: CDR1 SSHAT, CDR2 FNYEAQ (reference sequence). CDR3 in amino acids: CASSFYLAGGRNEQFF. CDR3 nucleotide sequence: TGTGCTAGCAGCTTTTATCTAGCGGGGGGGCGCAATGAGCAGTTCTTC.

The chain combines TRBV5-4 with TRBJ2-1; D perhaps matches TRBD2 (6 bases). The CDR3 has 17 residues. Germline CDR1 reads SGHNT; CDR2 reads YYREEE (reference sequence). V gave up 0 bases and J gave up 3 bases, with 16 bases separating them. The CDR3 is CASSLARGSRHYNEQFF. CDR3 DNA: TGTGCCAGCAGCTTGGCGCGGGGATCCAGGCACTACAATGAGCAGTTCTTC.

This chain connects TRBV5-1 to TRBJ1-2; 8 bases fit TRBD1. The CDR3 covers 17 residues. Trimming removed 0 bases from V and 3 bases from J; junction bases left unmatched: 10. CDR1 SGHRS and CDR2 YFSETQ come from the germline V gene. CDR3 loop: CASSLAGAEQGDYGYTF. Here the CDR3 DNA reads TGCGCCAGCAGCTTGGCCGGGGCCGAACAGGGGGACTATGGCTACACCTTC.

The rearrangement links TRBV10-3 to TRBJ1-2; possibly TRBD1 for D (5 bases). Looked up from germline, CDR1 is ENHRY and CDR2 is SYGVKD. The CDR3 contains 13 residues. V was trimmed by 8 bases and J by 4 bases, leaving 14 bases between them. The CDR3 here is CAIAPGATYGYTF. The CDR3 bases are TGTGCCATCGCCCCTGGGGCGACCTATGGCTACACCTTC.

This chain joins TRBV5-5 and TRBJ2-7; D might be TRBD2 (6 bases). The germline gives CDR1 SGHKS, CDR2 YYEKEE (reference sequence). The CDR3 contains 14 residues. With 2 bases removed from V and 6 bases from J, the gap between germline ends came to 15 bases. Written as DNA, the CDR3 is TGTGCCAGCAGCTTATCGGGAGCCCCCACCGAGCAGTACTTC. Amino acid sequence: CASSLSGAPTEQYF.

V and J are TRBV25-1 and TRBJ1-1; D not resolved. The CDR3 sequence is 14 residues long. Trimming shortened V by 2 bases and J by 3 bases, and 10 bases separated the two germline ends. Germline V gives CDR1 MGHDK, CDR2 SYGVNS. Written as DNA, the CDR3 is TGTGCCAGCAGTGAACGGAGGCCTGACACTGAAGCTTTCTTT. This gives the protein CASSERRPDTEAFF. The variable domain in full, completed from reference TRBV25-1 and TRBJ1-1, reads EADIYQTPRYLVIGTGKKITLECSQTMGHDKMYWYQQDPGMELHLIHYSYGVNSTEKGDLSSESTVSRIRTEHFPLTLESARPSHTSQYLCASSERRPDTEAFFGQGTRLTVV.

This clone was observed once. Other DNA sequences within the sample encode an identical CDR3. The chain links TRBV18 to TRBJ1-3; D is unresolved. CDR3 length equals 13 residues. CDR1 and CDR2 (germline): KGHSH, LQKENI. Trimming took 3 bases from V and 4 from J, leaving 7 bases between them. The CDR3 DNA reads TGTGCCAGCTCACCGGAGCGAGGAAACACCATATATTTT. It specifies CASSPERGNTIYF.

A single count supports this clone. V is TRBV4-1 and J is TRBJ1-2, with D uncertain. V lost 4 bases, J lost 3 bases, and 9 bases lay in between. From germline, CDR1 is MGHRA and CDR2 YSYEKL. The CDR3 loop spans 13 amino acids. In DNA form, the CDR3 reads TGCGCCAGCAGCCTACGGGAAGACTATGGCTACACCTTC. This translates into CASSLREDYGYTF.

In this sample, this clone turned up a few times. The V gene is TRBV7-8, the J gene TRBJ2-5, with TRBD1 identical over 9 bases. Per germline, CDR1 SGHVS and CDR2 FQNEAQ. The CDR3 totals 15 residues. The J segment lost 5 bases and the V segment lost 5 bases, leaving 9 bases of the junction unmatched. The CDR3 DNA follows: TGTGCCAGCAGCCCCGGGACAGGGTTTCTGGAGACCCAGTACTTC. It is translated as CASSPGTGFLETQYF.

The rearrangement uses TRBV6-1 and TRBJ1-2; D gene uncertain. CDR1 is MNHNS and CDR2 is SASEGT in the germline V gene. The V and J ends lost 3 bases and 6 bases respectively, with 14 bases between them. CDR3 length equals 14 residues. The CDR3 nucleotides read TGTGCCAGCAGTGATACCGGGAGGACGAATGGCTACACCTTC. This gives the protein CASSDTGRTNGYTF.